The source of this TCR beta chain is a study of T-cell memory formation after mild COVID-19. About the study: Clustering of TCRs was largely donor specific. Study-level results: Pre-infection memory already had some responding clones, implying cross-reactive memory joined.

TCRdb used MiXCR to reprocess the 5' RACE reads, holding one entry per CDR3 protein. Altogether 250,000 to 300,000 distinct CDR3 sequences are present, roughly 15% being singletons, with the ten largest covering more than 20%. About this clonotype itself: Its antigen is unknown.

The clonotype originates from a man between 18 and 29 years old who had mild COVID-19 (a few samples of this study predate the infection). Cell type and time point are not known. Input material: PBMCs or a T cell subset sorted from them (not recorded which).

CDR3 sequence: CASSSSGQRNEKLFF. DNA of the CDR3: TGTGCCAGCAGCTCGTCGGGACAGAGGAATGAAAAACTGTTTTTT. J is TRBJ1-4 and V is TRBV11-2, with 7 bases lining up with TRBD1. Germline loops: CDR1 SGHAT, CDR2 FQNNGV. This CDR3 is built from 15 residues. Trimming at V came to 4 bases and at J to 5 bases, leaving 7 bases not matched to a gene.